One and the same sample provided the 30 T cell receptor beta chains below, sequenced in a study of T cells in Graves' hyperthyroidism and ophthalmopathy. Amplified TCR beta CDR3 regions came from RNA transcripts. With the HTBI primer set, the TCR CDR3 went through a first round of RT-PCR. TCRdb called the multiplex PCR reads again in MiXCR, with one record for every CDR3 protein. The sample holds 530,000 or so distinct CDR3 sequences, 46% seen once. Sequencing was carried out using peripheral blood or thyroid tissue (not recorded which). The receptors come from a woman younger than 35 with Graves' hyperthyroidism.

This clonotype was counted at least ten times. V usage is TRBV5-6 and J usage is TRBJ1-4; unclear D gene. The CDR3 contains 13 residues. V was cut by 10 bases and J by 3 bases, with 13 bases left in between. Germline CDR1 and CDR2: SGHDT and YYEEEE. CDR3 region: CAGDQDPNEKLFF. The DNA of the CDR3 is TGTGCCGGGGATCAGGACCCTAATGAAAAACTGTTTTTT.

In its sample, this clonotype was seen many times. This chain connects TRBV7-2 to TRBJ1-3, with D unresolved. The CDR3 spans 13 residues. Germline V gene sequence: CDR1 SGHTA, CDR2 FQGNSA. The ends were cut back, 5 bases at V and 4 bases at J, with 9 bases in the middle. The CDR3 sequence: CASSPYGGNTIYF. CDR3 DNA: TGTGCCAGCAGCCCATACGGGGGAAACACCATATATTTT.

The rearrangement links TRBV20-1 to TRBJ1-1; D might be TRBD1 (5 bases). Germline CDR1 and CDR2: DFQATT and SNEGSKA (reference sequence). This CDR3 spans 14 amino acids. Trimming removed 3 bases at V and 11 bases at J, with 22 bases between. In DNA form, the CDR3 reads TGCAGTGCTAGCTATCCCGAGCAGGGCATAGAGGCTTTCTTT. This encodes CSASYPEQGIEAFF.

The chain has TRBV27 and TRBJ1-5, with D possibly being TRBD1 (6 bases). V lost 8 bases, J lost 7 bases, and 15 bases lay in between. Per germline, CDR1 MNHEY and CDR2 SMNVEV (reference sequence). The CDR3 totals 13 residues. The CDR3 DNA follows: TGTGCCAGCTCTCAGGGGCAGTGGCAGCCCCAGCATTTT. This sequence encodes CASSQGQWQPQHF.

This clonotype occurred many times. This chain joins TRBV24-1 and TRBJ2-2; D remains ambiguous. The CDR3 has 13 amino acids. The V and J ends lost 8 bases and 4 bases respectively, with 10 bases between them. Germline V gene lookup returns CDR1 KGHDR and CDR2 SFDVKD. The CDR3: CATTGTGTGELFF. The CDR3 DNA is TGTGCCACCACAGGTACGGGCACCGGGGAGCTGTTTTTT.

This clonotype showed up just once. The chain uses TRBV6-5 and TRBJ1-1; TRBD1 is a possible D gene (5 bases). Germline V CDR1 and CDR2: MNHEY, SVGAGI. V lost 5 bases and J lost 5, with 12 bases in between. The CDR3 covers 13 residues. This CDR3 reads CASSPGFRTEAFF. DNA of the CDR3: TGTGCCAGCAGTCCAGGGTTTAGGACTGAAGCTTTCTTT.

The chain has TRBV29-1 and TRBJ1-2, with TRBD1 matching over 10 bases. Germline values: CDR1 SQVTM, CDR2 ANQGSEA. After removal of 6 bases from V and 4 bases from J, the junction contained 5 bases not matched to a gene. The CDR3 runs 13 residues. The CDR3 sequence is CSVWTGGGYGYTF. Here the CDR3 DNA reads TGCAGCGTGTGGACAGGGGGGGGCTATGGCTACACCTTC.

This clonotype came up many times. V gene TRBV24-1 combines with J gene TRBJ2-5; D not resolved. The CDR3 spans 15 residues. CDR1 and CDR2 (germline): KGHDR, SFDVKD. V dropped 3 bases and J dropped 4 bases, with 14 bases sitting between them. CDR3 sequence: CATSDPRAGGETQYF. As DNA, the CDR3 is TGTGCCACCAGTGATCCCCGGGCCGGTGGAGAGACCCAGTACTTC.

This clonotype showed up many times. One end of the junction varies from germline; a read error may be responsible. The chain recombines TRBV20-1 with TRBJ1-4; perhaps TRBD1 as D (6 bases). The CDR3 consists of 10 residues. CDR1 is DFQATT, CDR2 SNEGSKA, per germline (reference sequence). CDR3 loop: CSANREGRLF. Written as DNA, the CDR3 is TGCAGTGCGAACAGGGAGGGACGGTTGTTT.

The chain links TRBV7-3 to TRBJ2-7; 9 positions agree with TRBD2. There are 15 residues in the CDR3. V shed 0 bases and J 7 bases; nucleotides not matched to a gene: 7. Per the germline V gene, CDR1 is SGHTA and CDR2 is FQGTGA. CDR3: CASSLTGAGGLEQYF. CDR3 DNA sequence: TGTGCCAGCAGCTTAACTGGGGCGGGAGGGCTGGAGCAGTACTTC.

The gene calls are TRBV12-3 or TRBV12-4 and TRBJ1-5; TRBD1 might be the D (5 bases). This CDR3 spans 13 amino acids. The germline V and J ends were trimmed by 2 bases and 10 bases, with 12 bases remaining between them. This chain's CDR3 is CASSLKGNSPQHF. CDR3 sequence (DNA): TGTGCCAGCAGTTTAAAGGGGAATTCACCCCAGCATTTT.

This clonotype has at least ten counts. V usage is TRBV2 and J usage is TRBJ2-5, with 8 bases lining up with TRBD2. The germline CDR1 and CDR2 sequences are SNHLY and FYNNEI. V dropped 7 bases and J dropped 5; count of bases not matched to a gene: 9. The CDR3 runs 14 residues. The CDR3 DNA reads as TGTGCCAGCACCTCGGGGGGGAGTGAGGAGACCCAGTACTTC. Its protein product is CASTSGGSEETQYF.

A word on this clonotype: A read error is likely, as this CDR3 ends without the conserved phenylalanine or tryptophan. The chain employs TRBV10-3 and TRBJ2-1, with 11 positions matching TRBD2. The CDR3 is 16 amino acids. Germline-derived CDR1 and CDR2 are ENHRY and SYGVKD. Trimming removed 0 bases from V and 8 bases from J; junction bases left unmatched: 6. CDR3 region: CAISESPSGRFYEQFY. The CDR3 DNA reads as TGTGCCATCAGTGAGTCGCCTAGCGGGAGGTTCTATGAGCAGTTCTAC.

Worth noting for this clonotype: A read error may be the cause here, since a much bigger clone is one base away. The rearrangement links TRBV2 to TRBJ1-6, with D tentatively TRBD1 (5 bases). V lost 5 bases, J lost 14 bases, and 19 bases lay in between. The CDR3 runs to 14 residues. Germline CDR1 is SNHLY and CDR2 is FYNNEI. The CDR3 DNA reads TGTGCCAGCAGTTTACCGGACACCCTCGGATCCCTCCACTTT. Translated, it gives CASSLPDTLGSLHF.

This clonotype was detected ten times or more. This chain uses TRBV5-4 with TRBJ2-5; D call uncertain. Germline CDR1 SGHNT, CDR2 YYREEE (reference sequence). The CDR3 spans 17 residues. The V end lost 4 bases, the J end lost 1 base, and 20 bases lay between the germline ends. As DNA, the CDR3 is TGTGCCAGCAGCGATTACCATGGGTGGGTTCTCCAAGAGACCCAGTACTTC. Translated: CASSDYHGWVLQETQYF. Looking up the rest from reference TRBV5-4 and TRBJ2-5 gives the full variable domain: ETGVTQSPTHLIKTRGQQVTLRCSSQSGHNTVSWYQQALGQGPQFIFQYYREEENGRGNFPPRFSGLQFPNYSSELNVNALELDDSALYLCASSDYHGWVLQETQYFGPGTRLLVL.

This clonotype was counted many times. This chain connects TRBV12-3 or TRBV12-4 to TRBJ2-7; D remains unclear. V gave up 2 bases and J gave up 4 bases, with 6 bases separating them. CDR3 size: 12 residues. The DNA for the CDR3 is TGTGCCAGCAGTTTACGAGCGTACGAGCAGTACTTC. This encodes CASSLRAYEQYF.

The chain is built from TRBV29-1 and TRBJ2-5; D remains unclear. The ends were cut back, 1 base at V and 5 bases at J, with 20 bases in the middle. This CDR3 comprises 16 residues. In germline, CDR1 is SQVTM, CDR2 ANQGSEA. In DNA, the CDR3 is TGCAGCGTTGAAGGAAGGGATGGAAACACCGGGGAGACCCAGTACTTC. This codes for CSVEGRDGNTGETQYF.

The V gene is TRBV7-9, the J gene TRBJ2-7, with TRBD2 matching 13 bases. The germline V gene encodes CDR1 SEHNR and CDR2 FQNEAQ (reference sequence). V was pared by 6 bases and J by 0 bases, with 14 bases of the junction left unmatched. The CDR3 length is 19 residues. The DNA for the CDR3 is TGTGCCAGCAGTGCTAGAGCTGGACTAGCGGGAGCCGTCTCCTACGAGCAGTACTTC. It yields the protein CASSARAGLAGAVSYEQYF.

V usage is TRBV12-3 or TRBV12-4 and J usage is TRBJ2-7; 12 bases are shared with TRBD2. Trimming cost V 7 bases and J 4 bases; bases outside gene matches: 17. There are 18 residues in the CDR3. The CDR3 nucleotides are TGTGCCAGCATCCGAGCTTTTACCCTAGCGGGAGGGCGATACGAGCAGTACTTC. This encodes CASIRAFTLAGGRYEQYF.

This chain uses TRBV7-2 with TRBJ2-7; 11 bases fit TRBD1. Looked up from germline, CDR1 is SGHTA and CDR2 is FQGNSA. This CDR3 is built from 15 residues. Trimming removed 7 bases from V and 4 bases from J; junction bases left unmatched: 9. Here the CDR3 DNA reads TGTGCCAGCACTACTCCGGGACAGGGGGTATACGAGCAGTACTTC. Translated, it gives CASTTPGQGVYEQYF.

This rearrangement joins TRBV7-3 to TRBJ1-2; D gene uncertain. The CDR3 extends over 13 amino acids. Germline V gene data show CDR1 as SGHTA and CDR2 as FQGTGA. V was clipped by 0 bases and J by 6 bases, with 8 bases between them. The CDR3 loop is CASSLTPRDGYTF. In DNA, the CDR3 is TGTGCCAGCAGCTTAACCCCGCGCGATGGCTACACCTTC.

This clonotype was seen ten or more times. V is TRBV7-2 and J is TRBJ2-7; 11 bases map to TRBD1. The V gene end was trimmed by 3 bases and the J gene end by 4 bases; junction bases not matched to a gene: 8. The germline V gene encodes CDR1 SGHTA and CDR2 FQGNSA. This CDR3 comprises 16 residues. The CDR3 here is CASSFGTGGYLYEQYF. CDR3 bases: TGTGCCAGCAGCTTCGGGACAGGGGGGTACTTATACGAGCAGTACTTC.

This clonotype appeared a single time. The V call is TRBV11-3, the J call TRBJ2-7; D may correspond to TRBD1 or TRBD2 (9 bases each). Germline V gene lookup returns CDR1 SGHNT and CDR2 YENEEA. The CDR3 has 17 residues. Between the trimmed V and J ends, which lost 8 bases and 4 bases, there was a span of 27 bases. The CDR3 loop is CASRGTGLAGSSYEQYF. DNA for the CDR3: TGTGCCAGCCGGGGGACAGGGCTAGCGGGGTCATCATACGAGCAGTACTTC.

This clonotype appeared many times. This rearrangement joins TRBV7-3 to TRBJ1-6, with 11 bases lining up with TRBD1. This CDR3 comprises 16 residues. The germline V gene has CDR1 SGHTA and CDR2 FQGTGA. The J segment lost 7 bases and the V segment lost 4 bases, leaving 6 bases of the junction unmatched. CDR3 nucleotides: TGTGCCAGCAGCTCACGGGGACAGGGGGGGAATTCACCCCTCCACTTT. Its translation is CASSSRGQGGNSPLHF.

This clonotype was recorded many times. This chain connects TRBV12-3 or TRBV12-4 to TRBJ1-3, with no clear D. The germline V and J ends were trimmed by 6 bases and 0 bases, with 6 bases remaining between them. The CDR3 sequence is 13 residues long. CDR3 sequence (DNA): TGTGCCAGCAGGAGAGACTCTGGAAACACCATATATTTT. It encodes CASRRDSGNTIYF.

This rearrangement joins TRBV7-9 to TRBJ2-5; D perhaps matches TRBD2 (6 bases). CDR1 and CDR2 (germline): SEHNR, FQNEAQ (reference sequence). The CDR3 loop spans 14 amino acids. Between the trimmed V and J ends, which lost 5 bases and 4 bases, there was a span of 14 bases. The CDR3 spells CASSLRRAGETQYF. The CDR3 nucleotides read TGTGCCAGCAGCCTCCGGAGGGCAGGAGAGACCCAGTACTTC.

This clonotype was counted ten times or more. The chain carries TRBV9 and TRBJ1-1, with D maybe TRBD1 (5 bases). Germline values: CDR1 SGDLS, CDR2 YYNGEE. The ends were cut back, 9 bases at V and 8 bases at J, with 14 bases in the middle. CDR3 length equals 11 residues. CDR3 nucleotide sequence: TGTGCCAACATCAGACAGACGGAAGCTTTCTTT. It codes for CANIRQTEAFF.

V is TRBV2 and J is TRBJ2-7; 9 bases map to TRBD1. The CDR3 is made up of 13 amino acids. Germline values: CDR1 SNHLY, CDR2 FYNNEI. The CDR3 protein is CATTGTGRYEQYF. CDR3 nucleotides: TGTGCTACAACCGGGACAGGGAGGTACGAGCAGTACTTC.

There are many counts of this clonotype. This chain connects TRBV2 to TRBJ2-7; weak D call: TRBD1 (5 bases). The CDR3 totals 14 residues. Per germline, CDR1 SNHLY and CDR2 FYNNEI. Deletions cut 6 bases from V and 3 bases from J, with 15 bases between. CDR3 amino acids: CASSERQGGYEQYF. CDR3 DNA: TGTGCCAGCAGCGAAAGGCAGGGCGGCTACGAGCAGTACTTC.

This clonotype was recorded many times. The chain carries TRBV6-5 and TRBJ2-7, with 13 bases that match TRBD2. CDR3 size: 15 residues. Germline CDR1 reads MNHEY; CDR2 reads SVGAGI. Germline trimming cut 5 bases from V and 7 bases from J; bases unmatched to any gene: 8. For the CDR3, the DNA is TGTGCCAGCAGTGCCACTAGCGGGAGGGCGTTAGAGCAGTACTTC. Protein sequence: CASSATSGRALEQYF.